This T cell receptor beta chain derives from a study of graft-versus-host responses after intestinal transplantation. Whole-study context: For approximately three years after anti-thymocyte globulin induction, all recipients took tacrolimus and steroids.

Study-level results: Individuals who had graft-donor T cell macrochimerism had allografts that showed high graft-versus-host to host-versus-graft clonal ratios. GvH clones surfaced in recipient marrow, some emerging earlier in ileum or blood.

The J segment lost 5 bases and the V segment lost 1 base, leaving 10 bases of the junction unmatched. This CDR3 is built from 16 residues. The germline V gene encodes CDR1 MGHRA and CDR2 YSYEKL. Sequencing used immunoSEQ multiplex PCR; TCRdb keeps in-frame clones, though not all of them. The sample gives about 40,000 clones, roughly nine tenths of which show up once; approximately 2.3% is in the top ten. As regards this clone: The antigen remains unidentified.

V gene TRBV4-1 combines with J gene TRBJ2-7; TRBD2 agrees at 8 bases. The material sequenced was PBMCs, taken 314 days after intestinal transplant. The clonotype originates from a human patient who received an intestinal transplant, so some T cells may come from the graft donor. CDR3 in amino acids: CASSQVPGLVIHEQYF. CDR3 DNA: TGCGCCAGCAGCCAAGTTCCGGGACTAGTCATCCACGAGCAGTACTTC.